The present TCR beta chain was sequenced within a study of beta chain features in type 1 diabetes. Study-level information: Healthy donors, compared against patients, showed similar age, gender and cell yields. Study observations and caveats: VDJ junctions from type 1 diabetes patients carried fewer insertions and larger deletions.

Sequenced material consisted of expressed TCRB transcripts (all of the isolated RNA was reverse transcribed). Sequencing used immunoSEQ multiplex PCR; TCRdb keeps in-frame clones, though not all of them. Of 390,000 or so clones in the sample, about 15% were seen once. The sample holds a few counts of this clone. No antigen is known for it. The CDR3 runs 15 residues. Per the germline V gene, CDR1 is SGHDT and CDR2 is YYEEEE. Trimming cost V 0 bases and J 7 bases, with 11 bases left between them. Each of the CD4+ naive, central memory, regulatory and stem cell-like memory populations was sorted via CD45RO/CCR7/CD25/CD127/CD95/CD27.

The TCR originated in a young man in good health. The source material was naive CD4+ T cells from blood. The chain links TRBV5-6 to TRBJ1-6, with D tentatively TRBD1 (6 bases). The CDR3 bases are TGTGCCAGCAGCTTGGCCTCGACAGGCAATTCACCCCTCCACTTT. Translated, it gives CASSLASTGNSPLHF.